The 25 T cell receptor beta chains below were found in one sample sequenced in a study of cytomegalovirus exposure and HLA in healthy donors. Vbeta (60) and Jbeta (13) primers were used in the PCR. Only in-frame clones appear in the TCRdb table, and some are missing; sequencing was by immunoSEQ multiplex PCR. The data hold 45,000 to 65,000 clones, with 70% to 85% observed a single time. The specimen was PBMCs. These receptors were taken from a woman aged 50 to 60 in good health and CMV-seropositive.

V gene TRBV29-1 combines with J gene TRBJ2-7; 8 nucleotides match TRBD1. Unmatched junction bases numbered 5, after V lost 7 bases and J lost 3 bases. The CDR3 totals 12 residues. Germline values: CDR1 SQVTM, CDR2 ANQGSEA. The CDR3, as DNA: TGCAGCGCCAGAACAGGGGGCTACGAGCAGTACTTC. Translating gives CSARTGGYEQYF.

J is TRBJ2-7 and V is TRBV18, with 7 bases that match TRBD1. CDR3 length: 14 residues. The junction had 5 bases not matched to a gene; V was cut back by 6 bases and J by 0 bases. The germline V gene has CDR1 KGHSH and CDR2 LQKENI. In DNA form, the CDR3 reads TGTGCCAGCTCTCAGGACAGGCCCTCCTACGAGCAGTACTTC. Translated, it gives CASSQDRPSYEQYF.

This clone was seen more than once but under ten times. The CDR3: CASSLAGHRDYEQYF. The CDR3 DNA reads TGTGCCAGCAGCTTAGCGGGCCACAGGGATTACGAGCAGTACTTC. The V call is TRBV7-9, the J call TRBJ2-7; the D gene is possibly TRBD1 (6 bases). In germline, CDR1 is SEHNR, CDR2 FQNEAQ (reference sequence). Trimming took off 0 bases at V and 4 bases at J, with 13 bases between the two ends. This CDR3 is built from 15 residues.

The rearrangement joins TRBV6-5 to TRBJ2-3; 9 bases are a match to TRBD2. Germline CDR1 reads MNHEY; CDR2 reads SVGAGI. V lost 5 bases, J lost 4 bases, and 4 bases stayed unmatched. The CDR3 totals 14 residues. DNA of the CDR3: TGTGCCAGCAGTGGTAGCGGGGGATCAGATACGCAGTATTTT. Translated, it gives CASSGSGGSDTQYF.

The rearrangement links TRBV19 to TRBJ2-1, with 8 nucleotides matching TRBD2. The CDR3 consists of 14 residues. With V trimmed by 4 bases and J by 8 bases, 7 bases remained unmatched. Germline CDR1 is LNHDA and CDR2 is SQIVND (reference sequence). The DNA for the CDR3 is TGTGCCAGTAGTACCCGGACTAGCCGCGATGAGCAGTTCTTC. Encoded protein: CASSTRTSRDEQFF.

This clone was seen just once. The chain employs TRBV9 and TRBJ2-2; D unresolved. The germline gives CDR1 SGDLS, CDR2 YYNGEE. The CDR3 has 14 amino acids. V was pared by 2 bases and J by 4 bases, with 9 bases between. Here the CDR3 reads CASSVKSSTGELFF. The CDR3 DNA reads as TGTGCCAGCAGCGTTAAGAGTTCCACCGGGGAGCTGTTTTTT.

To note about this clone: One end of the junction fails to match germline, which may point to a read error. CDR3 coding DNA: TGTTCCAGTAATGGGGACATTGGGCCCCAGCATTTT. Translation gives CSSNGDIGPQHF. This chain uses TRBV7-9 with TRBJ1-5, with D possibly TRBD1 on 6 matching bases. Germline assignment: CDR1 SEHNR and CDR2 FQNEAQ (reference sequence). This CDR3 is 12 amino acids long. Drawing the rest from reference TRBV7-9 and TRBJ1-5, the complete variable domain is DTGVSQNPRHKITKRGQNVTFRCDPISEHNRLYWYRQTLGQGPEFLTYFQNEAQLEKSRLLSDRFSAERPKGSFSTLEIQRTEQGDSAMYLCSSNGDIGPQHFGDGTRLSIL.

This clone came up a few times. The chain uses TRBV14 and TRBJ1-2; TRBD1 matches at 7 bases. With 3 bases clipped from V and 2 bases from J, the junction kept 6 bases outside the gene matches. Germline lookup yields CDR1 SGHDN and CDR2 FVKESK. The CDR3 loop spans 15 amino acids. Written as DNA, the CDR3 is TGTGCCAGCAGCCATTTTACGGACAGGAACTATGGCTACACCTTC. This codes for CASSHFTDRNYGYTF.

This chain links TRBV7-2 with TRBJ1-5, with D possibly being TRBD1 (6 bases). V shed 2 bases and J shed 7 bases, with 12 bases lying between them. This CDR3 contains 14 residues. Germline CDR1 SGHTA, CDR2 FQGNSA. CDR3 protein: CASSLSRGSQPQHF. The CDR3 bases are TGTGCCAGCAGCTTATCCAGGGGTAGCCAGCCCCAGCATTTT.

Note on this clone: Other nucleotide sequences in the sample specify the same CDR3. The V and J genes are TRBV14 and TRBJ1-1; D might be TRBD1 (6 bases). The V end was cut by 6 bases, the J end by 2 bases, with 13 bases between. The germline V gene encodes CDR1 SGHDN and CDR2 FVKESK. The length of the CDR3 is 14 residues. CDR3 loop: CASSLPGQNTEAFF. CDR3 nucleotides: TGTGCCAGCAGTCTCCCGGGACAAAACACTGAAGCTTTCTTT.

The chain links TRBV28 to TRBJ2-7; D remains ambiguous. The germline CDR1 and CDR2 sequences are MDHEN and SYDVKM. CDR3 length: 14 residues. Trimming cost V 4 bases and J 0 bases, with 10 bases left between them. The CDR3 region has the DNA TGTGCCAGCAGTTCAGGTTATGGCTCCTACGAGCAGTACTTC. It codes for CASSSGYGSYEQYF.

The V call is TRBV4-3, the J call TRBJ1-5; D ambiguous. The V gene lost 0 bases and the J gene lost 1 base, with 4 bases spanning the gap. From germline, CDR1 is LGHNA and CDR2 YSLEER. The CDR3 runs 14 residues. This CDR3 reads CASSQDRSNQPQHF. CDR3 nucleotides: TGCGCCAGCAGCCAAGACAGGAGCAATCAGCCCCAGCATTTT.

J is TRBJ2-3 and V is TRBV5-1; 8 bases are a match to TRBD1. This CDR3 has 14 residues. V lost 1 base to trimming and J lost 5 bases; unmatched junction nucleotides: 3. CDR1 is SGHRS and CDR2 is YFSETQ in the germline V gene. CDR3 protein: CASSLQGALDTQYF. CDR3 coding DNA: TGCGCCAGCAGCTTGCAGGGGGCACTAGATACGCAGTATTTT.

The chain joins TRBV28 to TRBJ1-1; D gene unclear. Looked up from germline, CDR1 is MDHEN and CDR2 is SYDVKM. The CDR3 is 13 amino acids. V was shortened by 5 bases and J by 5 bases, with 12 bases between the two germline ends. The CDR3 spells CASSDQTETEAFF. CDR3 bases: TGTGCCAGCAGTGATCAAACGGAGACTGAAGCTTTCTTT.

The chain uses TRBV15 and TRBJ2-7; D gene unclear. The CDR3 length is 13 residues. With 0 bases removed from V and 2 bases from J, the gap between germline ends came to 5 bases. The germline V gene encodes CDR1 LNHNV and CDR2 YYDKDF (reference sequence). CDR3 sequence (DNA): TGTGCCACCAGCAGAGAGGGCACCTACGAGCAGTACTTC. It is translated as CATSREGTYEQYF.

This clone was counted between two and nine times. This rearrangement joins TRBV7-6 to TRBJ2-7, with 9 bases lining up with TRBD1. V shed 2 bases, J shed 6 bases, and the junction held 8 bases outside the gene matches. CDR1 is SGHVS and CDR2 is FNYEAQ in the germline V gene. This CDR3 contains 15 residues. The CDR3 reads CASSLQEGTGLEQYF. CDR3 DNA sequence: TGTGCCAGCAGCTTACAGGAAGGGACAGGGCTCGAGCAGTACTTC.

The V and J genes are TRBV6-1 and TRBJ1-6, with 9 bases matching TRBD1. Trimming took 5 bases from V and 8 from J; bases not matched to a gene: 4. The CDR3 extends over 14 amino acids. Germline V gene sequence: CDR1 MNHNS, CDR2 SASEGT. Here the CDR3 reads CASSPGTGYSPLHF. In nucleotides, the CDR3 is TGTGCCAGCAGTCCCGGGACAGGGTATTCACCCCTCCACTTT.

The chain has TRBV18 and TRBJ2-2, with 8 nucleotides matching TRBD2. After removal of 3 bases from V and 1 base from J, the junction contained 4 bases not matched to a gene. CDR3 length equals 16 residues. CDR1 and CDR2 (germline): KGHSH, LQKENI. The CDR3 loop reads CASSPQAGVNTGELFF. Here the CDR3 DNA reads TGTGCCAGCTCACCTCAAGCGGGGGTGAACACCGGGGAGCTGTTTTTT.

This clone was seen a few times. The chain employs TRBV15 and TRBJ2-5; D may be TRBD1 (6 bases). The CDR3 contains 14 residues. V lost 0 bases and J lost 4, with 9 bases in between. Germline CDR1 LNHNV, CDR2 YYDKDF (reference sequence). The CDR3 nucleotides read TGTGCCACCAGCAGAGAACAGGGAGTAGAGACCCAGTACTTC. Protein sequence: CATSREQGVETQYF. Full variable domain (outside the CDR3, taken from reference TRBV15 and TRBJ2-5): DAMVIQNPRYQVTQFGKPVTLSCSQTLNHNVMYWYQQKSSQAPKLLFHYYDKDFNNEADTPDNFQSRRPNTSFCFLDIRSPGLGDTAMYLCATSREQGVETQYFGPGTRLLVL.

This chain uses TRBV28 with TRBJ2-7; 10 bases are a match to TRBD2. Germline V gives CDR1 MDHEN, CDR2 SYDVKM. This CDR3 comprises 15 residues. V lost 6 bases to trimming and J lost 4 bases; unmatched junction nucleotides: 9. The CDR3 region is CASSLAGERSYEQYF. CDR3 nucleotide sequence: TGTGCCAGCAGCCTAGCGGGAGAGCGCTCTTACGAGCAGTACTTC.

In this sample, this clone turned up a few times. The chain is built from TRBV27 and TRBJ2-3; 11 bases map to TRBD2. The J segment lost 4 bases and the V segment lost 4 bases, leaving 4 bases of the junction unmatched. Germline lookup yields CDR1 MNHEY and CDR2 SMNVEV (reference sequence). The CDR3 consists of 15 residues. CDR3 DNA: TGTGCCAGCAGTTCCCTTAGCGGGGGGGCAGATACGCAGTATTTT. Encoded protein: CASSSLSGGADTQYF.

The CDR3 loop is CASSLTGVVNTQYF. As DNA, the CDR3 is TGTGCCAGCAGCTTAACCGGGGTAGTGAATACGCAGTATTTT. V usage is TRBV7-9 and J usage is TRBJ2-3; a possible D gene is TRBD2 (5 bases). The CDR3 runs 14 residues. Trimming left V 2 bases short and J 7 bases short, with 13 bases between. CDR1 and CDR2 from the germline V gene are SEHNR and FQNEAQ (reference sequence).

This chain joins TRBV19 and TRBJ1-5; possibly TRBD1 for D (6 bases). The V end was cut by 8 bases, the J end by 4 bases, with 12 bases between. The length of the CDR3 is 13 residues. Germline V gene data show CDR1 as LNHDA and CDR2 as SQIVND (reference sequence). DNA of the CDR3: TGTGCCAGTCGCAAGGACAGAAATCAGCCCCAGCATTTT. This sequence encodes CASRKDRNQPQHF.

The sample holds a few counts of this clone. The chain recombines TRBV5-6 with TRBJ1-3; D gene unclear. The germline gives CDR1 SGHDT, CDR2 YYEEEE. The CDR3 extends over 14 amino acids. With 1 base removed from V and 5 bases from J, the gap between germline ends came to 10 bases. In DNA form, the CDR3 reads TGTGCCAGCAGCTTGACGGGGAACCGAAACACCATATATTTT. It is translated as CASSLTGNRNTIYF.

For this clone: The junction departs from the called germline gene at one end, perhaps through a read error. The V and J genes are TRBV19 and TRBJ1-2, with D maybe TRBD1 (6 bases). The CDR3 has 15 amino acids. Germline CDR1 and CDR2: LNHDA and SQIVND (reference sequence). CDR3 sequence reads: CASTLDSYAFYGHTF. In nucleotides, the CDR3 is TGTGCCAGTACCCTGGACAGCTATGCTTTCTATGGCCACACCTTC. The complete variable domain, with remaining parts taken from reference TRBV19 and TRBJ1-2, reads DGGITQSPKYLFRKEGQNVTLSCEQNLNHDAMYWYRQDPGQGLRLIYYSQIVNDFQKGDIAEGYSVSREKKESFPLTVTSAQKNPTAFYLCASTLDSYAFYGHTFGSGTRLTVV.